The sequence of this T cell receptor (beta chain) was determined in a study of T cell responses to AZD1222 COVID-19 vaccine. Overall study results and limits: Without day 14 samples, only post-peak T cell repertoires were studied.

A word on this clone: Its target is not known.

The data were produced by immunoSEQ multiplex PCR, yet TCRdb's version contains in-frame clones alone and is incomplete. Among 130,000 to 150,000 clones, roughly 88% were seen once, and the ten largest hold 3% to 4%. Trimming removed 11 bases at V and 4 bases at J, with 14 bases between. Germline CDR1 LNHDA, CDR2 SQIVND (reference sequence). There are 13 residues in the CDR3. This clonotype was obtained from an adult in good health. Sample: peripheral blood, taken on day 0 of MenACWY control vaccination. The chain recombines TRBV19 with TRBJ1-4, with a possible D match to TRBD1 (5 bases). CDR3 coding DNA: TGTGCCGCTGACGGGACCCGTAATGAAAAACTGTTTTTT. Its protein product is CAADGTRNEKLFF.